This is a list of T cell receptor beta chains from one sample in a study of shared clonotypes between healthy human individuals. Assay: immunoSEQ multiplex PCR; the TCRdb copy retains only in-frame clones and omits some. The sample includes millions of clones, roughly 95% of them seen just once. Sequenced material: naive CD4+ T cells sorted from blood. Source of these receptors: a man aged 18 to 30 in good health. Each CDR3 is given with its conserved first and last residue. Each record gives: V gene, J gene, clone size, CDR3 length, D gene, CDR3 protein, CDR3 DNA. The D gene is left open where the match is weak. Expanded clones get a size class; other rows say once, few or many, or leave the size out.

TRBV28	TRBJ2-7	.	12	.	CASRPDRSEQYF	TGTGCCAGCAGACCAGACAGGTCCGAGCAGTACTTC
TRBV7-6	TRBJ2-7	.	13	.	CASSLTSSYEQYF	TGTGCCAGCAGCTTGACAAGCTCCTACGAGCAGTACTTC
TRBV19	TRBJ1-2	.	13	.	CASKDKANYGYTF	TGTGCCAGTAAAGACAAAGCTAACTATGGCTACACCTTC
TRBV5-6	TRBJ1-2	.	13	TRBD1	CASSLQGAGGYTF	TGTGCCAGCAGCTTGCAGGGGGCGGGTGGCTACACCTTC
TRBV7-9	TRBJ2-7	.	15	TRBD1	CASSPKGTVTYEQYF	TGTGCCAGCAGCCCCAAAGGGACAGTTACCTACGAGCAGTACTTC
TRBV20-1	TRBJ2-7	.	10	.	CSAYLYEQYF	TGCAGTGCTTATCTCTACGAGCAGTACTTC
TRBV6-5	TRBJ2-7	.	15	.	CASSYSSRGGYEQYF	TGTGCCAGCAGTTACTCGAGTAGGGGCGGCTACGAGCAGTACTTC
TRBV21-1	TRBJ1-1	.	14	.	CASSKAGMDTEAFF	TGTGCCAGCAGCAAAGCCGGAATGGACACTGAAGCTTTCTTT
TRBV18	TRBJ1-5	.	15	.	CASSRDALNNQPQHF	TGTGCCAGCTCACGGGACGCCCTGAACAATCAGCCCCAGCATTTT
TRBV13	TRBJ2-5	.	15	.	CASSQLVHRQETQYF	TGTGCCAGCAGCCAACTAGTCCACCGCCAAGAGACCCAGTACTTC
TRBV6-5	TRBJ2-3	.	14	.	CASMISLSTDTQYF	TGTGCCAGCATGATTTCCCTTAGCACAGATACGCAGTATTTT
TRBV11-2	TRBJ2-7	.	14	TRBD1	CASSFPGQRYEQYF	TGTGCCAGCAGCTTTCCGGGACAGAGGTACGAGCAGTACTTC
TRBV18	TRBJ2-7	once	14	.	CASSPTGLAYEQYF	TGTGCCAGCTCACCTACGGGCCTAGCCTACGAGCAGTACTTC
TRBV4-1	TRBJ1-4	.	14	.	CASSQRGGGEKLFF	TGCGCCAGCAGCCAAAGAGGAGGAGGTGAAAAACTGTTTTTT
TRBV30	TRBJ1-2	.	13	.	CAWRLRYNYGYTF	TGTGCCTGGCGACTCCGGTATAACTATGGCTACACCTTC
TRBV7-2	TRBJ2-1	.	15	.	CASSPQPNILNEQFF	TGTGCCAGCAGCCCCCAACCCAACATCCTCAATGAGCAGTTCTTC
TRBV30	TRBJ1-4	once	14	.	CAWSVGGGNEKLFF	TGTGCCTGGAGTGTAGGGGGAGGGAACGAAAAACTGTTTTTT
TRBV29-1	TRBJ1-3	.	13	.	CSVDAGLGNTIYF	TGCAGCGTTGATGCAGGACTAGGAAACACCATATATTTT
TRBV28	TRBJ1-5	once	16	TRBD1	CASSVQGAPSRQPQHF	TGTGCCAGCAGTGTACAGGGGGCCCCATCCAGGCAGCCCCAGCATTTT
TRBV28	TRBJ2-7	.	15	TRBD1	CATRPGDRKGIEQYF	TGTGCCACCCGGCCCGGGGACAGGAAAGGGATCGAGCAGTACTTC
TRBV5-1	TRBJ2-5	.	15	TRBD2	CASSSRTSGGETQYF	TGCGCCAGCAGCTCCCGGACTAGCGGGGGAGAGACCCAGTACTTC
TRBV6-5	TRBJ1-5	.	13	.	CASRRQVNQPQHF	TGTGCCAGCAGACGACAGGTTAATCAGCCCCAGCATTTT
TRBV6-5	TRBJ1-2	.	15	TRBD1	CASSFKPGQANGYTF	TGTGCCAGCAGTTTTAAGCCGGGACAGGCCAATGGCTACACCTTC
TRBV18	TRBJ2-5	.	14	.	CASSPLQVQETQYF	TGTGCCAGCTCACCGTTACAGGTGCAAGAGACCCAGTACTTC
TRBV2	TRBJ1-2	.	16	.	CASSEILGTVQYGYTF	TGTGCCAGCAGTGAAATCCTCGGGACGGTTCAATATGGCTACACCTTC
TRBV19	TRBJ2-3	.	16	.	CASSIRTASSTDTQYF	TGTGCCAGTAGTATCAGGACAGCCTCCAGCACAGATACGCAGTATTTT
TRBV28	TRBJ1-2	.	13	.	CASRVDSSYGYTF	TGTGCCAGCAGGGTGGACAGCTCCTATGGCTACACCTTC
TRBV30	TRBJ1-1	.	15	.	CAWSVRTLTGTEAFF	TGTGCCTGGAGTGTACGGACCTTAACAGGTACTGAAGCTTTCTTT
TRBV2	TRBJ2-5	few	15	TRBD2	CASTGTSGVQETQYF	TGTGCCAGCACCGGGACTAGCGGGGTCCAAGAGACCCAGTACTTC
TRBV19	TRBJ1-2	.	15	.	CASSSEGIPNYGYTF	TGTGCCAGTAGTTCGGAGGGAATTCCTAACTATGGCTACACCTTC
TRBV6-6	TRBJ2-7	.	13	.	CASSYGQSYEQYF	TGTGCCAGCAGTTACGGACAGAGCTACGAGCAGTACTTC
TRBV5-4	TRBJ2-7	once	15	.	CASSLVRGKDYEQYF	TGTGCCAGCAGCTTGGTACGGGGGAAGGACTACGAGCAGTACTTC
TRBV5-6	TRBJ2-3	.	15	TRBD2	CASSSGLVGTDTQYF	TGTGCCAGCAGCTCAGGACTAGTCGGGACAGATACGCAGTATTTT
TRBV27	TRBJ2-2	.	14	.	CASKRDNLPGELFF	TGTGCCAGCAAGAGGGACAACCTCCCCGGGGAGCTGTTTTTT
TRBV5-1	TRBJ2-7	.	15	TRBD2	CASSWGSGGSYEQYF	TGCGCCAGCAGCTGGGGTAGCGGGGGTTCCTACGAGCAGTACTTC
TRBV6-6	TRBJ2-7	once	14	TRBD1	CASSETGGPYEQYF	TGTGCCAGCAGTGAGACAGGGGGACCCTACGAGCAGTACTTC
TRBV9	TRBJ2-1	.	17	TRBD2	CASSVASVTGGYNEQFF	TGTGCCAGCAGCGTAGCTAGCGTCACGGGGGGGTACAATGAGCAGTTCTTC
TRBV29-1	TRBJ1-1	.	11	.	CSPQVNTEAFF	TGCAGCCCACAGGTGAACACTGAAGCTTTCTTT
TRBV5-5	TRBJ2-7	.	13	.	CASNRRGGSEQYF	TGTGCCAGCAACCGGCGAGGCGGAAGCGAGCAGTACTTC
TRBV19	TRBJ1-2	.	14	TRBD1	CASRPGTELYGYTF	TGTGCCAGCAGACCCGGGACAGAGCTGTATGGCTACACCTTC
TRBV7-2	TRBJ1-4	.	14	TRBD1	CASSVDRGREKLFF	TGTGCCAGCAGCGTAGACAGGGGCCGGGAAAAACTGTTTTTT
TRBV6-1	TRBJ1-6	.	15	TRBD1	CASSDDRGYNSPLHF	TGTGCCAGCAGCGATGACAGGGGCTATAATTCACCCCTCCACTTT
TRBV2	TRBJ2-3	.	16	.	CASSDPPLAGTDTQYF	TGTGCCAGCTCGGACCCACCTCTTGCGGGCACAGATACGCAGTATTTT
TRBV6-5	TRBJ1-2	.	13	.	CASSYTRDGGYTF	TGTGCCAGCAGTTACACACGGGATGGTGGCTACACCTTC
TRBV6-1	TRBJ1-6	.	15	.	CASSEEVRSIPPLHF	TGTGCCAGCAGTGAAGAAGTCAGGTCCATCCCACCCCTCCACTTT
TRBV29-1	TRBJ2-3	.	14	.	CSVVVANAADTQYF	TGCAGCGTTGTGGTAGCTAATGCCGCAGATACGCAGTATTTT
TRBV5-4	TRBJ1-4	.	14	.	CASSLTGRNEKLFF	TGTGCCAGCAGCTTGACAGGGCGTAATGAAAAACTGTTTTTT
TRBV7-2	TRBJ1-2	.	13	.	CASSLRGDGGYTF	TGTGCCAGCAGTTTAAGGGGTGACGGGGGCTACACCTTC
TRBV5-1	TRBJ2-7	.	14	TRBD1	CASSSQGASYEQYF	TGCGCCAGCAGCTCTCAGGGGGCCTCCTACGAGCAGTACTTC
TRBV5-1	TRBJ2-5	.	14	.	CASSLVSGQETQYF	TGCGCCAGCAGCTTGGTGTCAGGACAAGAGACCCAGTACTTC
TRBV2	TRBJ1-1	.	13	.	CASSRRLGTEAFF	TGTGCCAGCAGTCGGCGGTTGGGCACTGAAGCTTTCTTT
TRBV7-7	TRBJ2-3	.	14	.	CASSQQGNTDTQYF	TGTGCTAGCAGCCAACAGGGAAACACAGATACGCAGTATTTT
TRBV5-4	TRBJ1-6	.	16	.	CASSLDGNAGRSPLHF	TGTGCCAGCAGCTTGGACGGAAACGCGGGAAGATCACCCCTCCACTTT
TRBV5-1	TRBJ1-1	.	15	.	CASSQPRTDGTEAFF	TGCGCCAGCAGCCAACCCCGTACAGATGGCACTGAAGCTTTCTTT
TRBV5-4	TRBJ2-1	.	14	TRBD1	CASSPGQDYSEQFF	TGTGCCAGCAGCCCAGGACAGGATTACTCTGAGCAGTTCTTC
TRBV19	TRBJ2-4	.	14	.	CASKAPGAKNIQYF	TGTGCCAGTAAGGCCCCAGGAGCCAAAAACATTCAGTACTTC
TRBV19	TRBJ1-6	.	15	TRBD1	CASNRQGASNSPLHF	TGTGCCAGTAATCGACAGGGGGCCTCTAATTCACCCCTCCACTTT
TRBV11-2	TRBJ2-7	.	15	TRBD1	CASSSPGQGGYEQYF	TGTGCCAGCAGCTCTCCGGGACAGGGTGGGTACGAGCAGTACTTC
TRBV5-1	TRBJ1-2	.	14	TRBD1	CASSSTGGGVGYTF	TGCGCCAGCAGCTCCACAGGGGGCGGCGTTGGCTACACCTTC